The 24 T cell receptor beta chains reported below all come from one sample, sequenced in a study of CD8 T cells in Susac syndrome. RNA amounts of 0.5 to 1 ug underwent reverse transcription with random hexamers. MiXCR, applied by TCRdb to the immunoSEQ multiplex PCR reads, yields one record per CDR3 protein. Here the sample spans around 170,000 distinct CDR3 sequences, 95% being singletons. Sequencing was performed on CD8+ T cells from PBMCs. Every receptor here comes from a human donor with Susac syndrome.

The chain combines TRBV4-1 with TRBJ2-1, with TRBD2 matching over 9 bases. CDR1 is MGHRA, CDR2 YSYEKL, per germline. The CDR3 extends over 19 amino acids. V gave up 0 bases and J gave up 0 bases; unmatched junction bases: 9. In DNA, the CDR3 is TGCGCCAGCAGCCAAGATTTGGAGCGGGAGGACAGCTCCTACAATGAGCAGTTCTTC. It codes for CASSQDLEREDSSYNEQFF.

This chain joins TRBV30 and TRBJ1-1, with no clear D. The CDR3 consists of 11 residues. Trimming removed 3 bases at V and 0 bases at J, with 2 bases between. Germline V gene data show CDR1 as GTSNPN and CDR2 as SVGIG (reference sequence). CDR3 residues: CAWRLNTEAFF. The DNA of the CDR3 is TGTGCCTGGAGGTTGAACACTGAAGCTTTCTTT.

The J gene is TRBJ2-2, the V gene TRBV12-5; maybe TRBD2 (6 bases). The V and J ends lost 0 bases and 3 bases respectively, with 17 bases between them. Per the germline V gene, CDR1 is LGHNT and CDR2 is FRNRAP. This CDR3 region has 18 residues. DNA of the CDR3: TGTGCTAGTGGTTTGGTACCCGAAAGGGAGGTTGACACCGGGGAGCTGTTTTTT. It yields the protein CASGLVPEREVDTGELFF.

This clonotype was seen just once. The CDR3 bases are TGTGCCTGGAGTGTCGCAGGGGGCGCAGATACGCAGTATTTT. Translated: CAWSVAGGADTQYF. V is TRBV30 and J is TRBJ2-3; 8 nucleotides match TRBD1. CDR1 GTSNPN and CDR2 SVGIG come from the germline V gene (reference sequence). The CDR3 sequence is 14 residues long. Trimming at V came to 0 bases and at J to 4 bases, leaving 3 bases not matched to a gene. Combining the CDR3 with reference TRBV30 and TRBJ2-3 gives the whole variable domain SQTIHQWPATLVQPVGSPLSLECTVEGTSNPNLYWYRQAAGRGLQLLFYSVGIGQISSEVPQNLSASRPQDRQFILSSKKLLLSDSGFYLCAWSVAGGADTQYFGPGTRLTVL.

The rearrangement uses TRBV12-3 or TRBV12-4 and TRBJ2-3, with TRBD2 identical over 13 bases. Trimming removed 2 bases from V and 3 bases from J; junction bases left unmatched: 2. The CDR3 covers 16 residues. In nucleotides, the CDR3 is TGTGCCAGCAGTTTAACTAGCGGGGGGGCAACAGATACGCAGTATTTT. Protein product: CASSLTSGGATDTQYF.

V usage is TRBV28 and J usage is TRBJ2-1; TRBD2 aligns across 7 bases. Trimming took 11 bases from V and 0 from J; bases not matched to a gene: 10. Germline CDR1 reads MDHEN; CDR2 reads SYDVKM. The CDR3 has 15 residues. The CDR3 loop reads CALRAGGNSYNEQFF. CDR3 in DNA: TGTGCCTTACGGGCCGGGGGGAACTCCTACAATGAGCAGTTCTTC.

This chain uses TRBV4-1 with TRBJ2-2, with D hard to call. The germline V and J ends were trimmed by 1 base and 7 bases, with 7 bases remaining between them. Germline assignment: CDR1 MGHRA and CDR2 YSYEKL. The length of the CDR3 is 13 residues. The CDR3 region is CASSQVWSGELFF. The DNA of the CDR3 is TGCGCCAGCAGCCAAGTTTGGAGCGGGGAGCTGTTTTTT.

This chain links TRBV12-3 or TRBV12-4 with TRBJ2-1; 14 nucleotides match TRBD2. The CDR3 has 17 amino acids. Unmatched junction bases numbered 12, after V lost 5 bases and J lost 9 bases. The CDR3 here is CASSPHTGTSGGSEQFF. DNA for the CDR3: TGTGCCAGCAGTCCTCACACCGGGACTAGCGGGGGTAGTGAGCAGTTCTTC.

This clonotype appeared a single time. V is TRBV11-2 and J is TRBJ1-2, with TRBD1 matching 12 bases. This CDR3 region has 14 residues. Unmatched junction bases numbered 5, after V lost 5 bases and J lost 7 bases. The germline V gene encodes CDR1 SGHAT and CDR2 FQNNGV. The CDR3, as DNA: TGTGCCAGCAGCGAGGGACAGGGGGCGTTTGGCTACACCTTC. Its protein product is CASSEGQGAFGYTF.

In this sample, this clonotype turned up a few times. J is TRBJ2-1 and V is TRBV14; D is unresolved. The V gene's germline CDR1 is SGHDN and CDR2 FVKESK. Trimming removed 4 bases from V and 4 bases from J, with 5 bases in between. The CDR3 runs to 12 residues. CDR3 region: CASSPGYNEQFF. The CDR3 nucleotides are TGTGCCAGCAGCCCCGGGTACAATGAGCAGTTCTTC.

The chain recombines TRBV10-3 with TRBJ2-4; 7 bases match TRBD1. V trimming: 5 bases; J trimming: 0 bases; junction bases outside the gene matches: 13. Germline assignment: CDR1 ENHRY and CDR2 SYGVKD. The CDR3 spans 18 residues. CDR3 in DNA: TGTGCCATCAGTACGGGACAGCGCGAAACACTAGCCAAAAACATTCAGTACTTC. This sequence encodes CAISTGQRETLAKNIQYF.

In DNA, the CDR3 is TGTGCCAGCAGACGGGTTCGCGGGGGGGCCCCTGAAGGCACAGATACGCAGTATTTT. It encodes CASRRVRGGAPEGTDTQYF. The V gene is TRBV2, the J gene TRBJ2-3; 9 bases line up with TRBD2. The germline CDR1 and CDR2 sequences are SNHLY and FYNNEI. Trimming cost V 6 bases and J 1 base; bases outside gene matches: 17. This CDR3 has 19 residues.

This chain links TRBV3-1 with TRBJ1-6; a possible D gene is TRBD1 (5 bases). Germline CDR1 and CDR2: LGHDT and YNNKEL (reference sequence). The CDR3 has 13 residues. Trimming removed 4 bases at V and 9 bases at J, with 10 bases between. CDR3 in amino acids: CASSLQVRSPLHF. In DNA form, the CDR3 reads TGTGCCAGCAGCCTACAGGTTCGTTCACCCCTCCACTTT.

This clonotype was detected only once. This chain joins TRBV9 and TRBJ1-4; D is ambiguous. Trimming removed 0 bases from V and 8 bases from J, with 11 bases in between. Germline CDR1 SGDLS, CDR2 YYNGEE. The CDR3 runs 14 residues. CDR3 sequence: CASSVEGLGEKLFF. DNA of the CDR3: TGTGCCAGCAGCGTAGAAGGTCTGGGGGAAAAACTGTTTTTT.

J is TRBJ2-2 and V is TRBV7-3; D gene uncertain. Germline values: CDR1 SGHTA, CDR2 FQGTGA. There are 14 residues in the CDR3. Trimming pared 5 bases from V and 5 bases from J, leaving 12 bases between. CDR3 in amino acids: CASSAIIGTGELFF. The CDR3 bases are TGTGCCAGCAGCGCGATTATCGGGACCGGGGAGCTGTTTTTT.

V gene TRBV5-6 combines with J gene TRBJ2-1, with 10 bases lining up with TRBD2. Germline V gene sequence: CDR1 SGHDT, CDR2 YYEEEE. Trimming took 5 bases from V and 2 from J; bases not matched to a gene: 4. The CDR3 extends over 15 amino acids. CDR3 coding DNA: TGTGCCAGCAGGCCGGGACTAGCGACCTACAATGAGCAGTTCTTC. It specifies CASRPGLATYNEQFF.

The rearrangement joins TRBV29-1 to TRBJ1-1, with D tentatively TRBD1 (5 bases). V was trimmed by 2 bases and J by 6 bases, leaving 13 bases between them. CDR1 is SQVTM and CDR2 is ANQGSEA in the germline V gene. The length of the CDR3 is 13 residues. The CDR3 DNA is TGCAGCGTTGAACGGGACGGCCACCCTGAAGCTTTCTTT. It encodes CSVERDGHPEAFF.

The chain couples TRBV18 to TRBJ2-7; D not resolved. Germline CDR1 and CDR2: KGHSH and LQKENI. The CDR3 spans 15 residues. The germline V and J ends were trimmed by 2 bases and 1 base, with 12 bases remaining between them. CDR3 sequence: CASSPIEQDSYEQYF. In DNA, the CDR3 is TGTGCCAGCTCACCAATAGAGCAGGATTCCTACGAGCAGTACTTC.

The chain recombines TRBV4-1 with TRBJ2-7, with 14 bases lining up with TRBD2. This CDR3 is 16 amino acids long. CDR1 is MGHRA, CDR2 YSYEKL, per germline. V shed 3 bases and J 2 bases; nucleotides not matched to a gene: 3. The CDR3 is CASSQVTSGGAYEQYF. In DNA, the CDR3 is TGCGCCAGCAGCCAGGTGACTAGCGGGGGGGCCTACGAGCAGTACTTC.

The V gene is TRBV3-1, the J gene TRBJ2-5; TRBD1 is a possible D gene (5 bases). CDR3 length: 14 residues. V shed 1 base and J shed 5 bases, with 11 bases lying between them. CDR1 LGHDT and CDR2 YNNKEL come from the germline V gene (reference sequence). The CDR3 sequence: CASSQGQGLETQYF. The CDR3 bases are TGTGCCAGCAGCCAAGGGCAGGGTTTGGAGACCCAGTACTTC.

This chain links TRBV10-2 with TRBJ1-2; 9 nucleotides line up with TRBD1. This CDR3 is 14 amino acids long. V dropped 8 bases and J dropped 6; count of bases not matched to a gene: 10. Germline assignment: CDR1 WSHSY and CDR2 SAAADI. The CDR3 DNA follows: TGCGCCAGCGGGACAGGGTGGGGAACGGATGGCTACACCTTC. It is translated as CASGTGWGTDGYTF.

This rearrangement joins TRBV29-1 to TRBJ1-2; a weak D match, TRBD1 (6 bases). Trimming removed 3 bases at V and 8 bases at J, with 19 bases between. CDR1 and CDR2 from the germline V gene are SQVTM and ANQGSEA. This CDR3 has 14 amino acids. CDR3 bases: TGCAGCGTTGACCCCGCGGACAGCCTGGGCGGCTACACCTTC. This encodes CSVDPADSLGGYTF. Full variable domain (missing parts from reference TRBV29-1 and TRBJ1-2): SAVISQKPSRDICQRGTSLTIQCQVDSQVTMMFWYRQQPGQSLTLIATANQGSEATYESGFVIDKFPISRPNLTFSTLTVSNMSPEDSSIYLCSVDPADSLGGYTFGSGTRLTVV.

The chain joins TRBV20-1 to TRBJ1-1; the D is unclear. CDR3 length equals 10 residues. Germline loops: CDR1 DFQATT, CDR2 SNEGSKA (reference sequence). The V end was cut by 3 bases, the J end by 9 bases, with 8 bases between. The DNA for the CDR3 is TGCAGTGCTAGCTCCCCGCAAGCTTTCTTT. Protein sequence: CSASSPQAFF.

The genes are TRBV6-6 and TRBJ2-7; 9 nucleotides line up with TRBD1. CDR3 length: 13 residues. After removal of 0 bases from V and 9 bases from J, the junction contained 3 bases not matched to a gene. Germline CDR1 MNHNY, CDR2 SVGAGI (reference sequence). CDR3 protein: CASSYSTGGWQYF. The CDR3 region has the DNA TGTGCCAGCAGTTACTCGACAGGGGGATGGCAGTACTTC.